Presented here are 7 T cell receptor beta chains from one specimen sequenced in a study of cytomegalovirus exposure and HLA in healthy donors. Primers included in the PCR were 60 Vbeta and 13 Jbeta primers. The table came from immunoSEQ multiplex PCR; TCRdb's copy has only in-frame clones and leaves some out. Found here are about 130,000 clones, roughly 82% of them singletons; the top ten hold about 1.2%. The sample consisted of PBMCs. These receptors were collected from a boy aged 5-17 years in good health and CMV-seronegative.

The genes are TRBV30 and TRBJ2-1, with D maybe TRBD2 (6 bases). This CDR3 comprises 14 residues. Looked up from germline, CDR1 is GTSNPN and CDR2 is SVGIG (reference sequence). Trimming took off 5 bases at V and 0 bases at J, with 11 bases between the two ends. The CDR3 nucleotides are TGTGCCTGGGGAACTAGCTACTCCTACAATGAGCAGTTCTTC. It codes for CAWGTSYSYNEQFF.

The V and J genes are TRBV7-9 and TRBJ2-3; perhaps TRBD2 as D (5 bases). Germline CDR1 SEHNR, CDR2 FQNEAQ (reference sequence). Trimming took 5 bases from V and 4 from J, leaving 22 bases between them. The CDR3 totals 17 residues. Here the CDR3 reads CASSHPEGTPDPDTQYF. DNA for the CDR3: TGTGCCAGCAGCCATCCCGAGGGAACCCCGGACCCAGATACGCAGTATTTT.

This chain joins TRBV11-3 and TRBJ2-1; TRBD2 agrees at 14 bases. Unmatched junction bases numbered 8, after V lost 5 bases and J lost 8 bases. The CDR3 runs to 16 residues. Germline CDR1 and CDR2: SGHNT and YENEEA. The CDR3: CASSLRLAGGRDEQFF. The CDR3, as DNA: TGTGCCAGCAGCCTCCGACTAGCGGGAGGGCGTGATGAGCAGTTCTTC.

The chain has TRBV29-1 and TRBJ1-2, with TRBD1 identical over 8 bases. The V segment lost 6 bases and the J segment 5 bases; nucleotides outside the gene matches: 5. CDR1 and CDR2 (germline): SQVTM, ANQGSEA. There are 12 residues in the CDR3. As DNA, the CDR3 is TGCAGCGTCGATCAGGGGGCGTATGGCTACACCTTC. Amino acid sequence: CSVDQGAYGYTF.

The chain links TRBV7-2 to TRBJ2-3; the D gene is possibly TRBD2 (5 bases). The V gene lost 3 bases and the J gene lost 6 bases, with 7 bases spanning the gap. The CDR3 runs 12 residues. The germline gives CDR1 SGHTA, CDR2 FQGNSA. CDR3 protein: CASSFSGDTQYF. The DNA for the CDR3 is TGTGCCAGCAGCTTCTCGGGGGATACGCAGTATTTT.

V and J are TRBV29-1 and TRBJ2-1; a weak D match, TRBD2 (5 bases). Between the trimmed V and J ends, which lost 4 bases and 0 bases, there was a span of 13 bases. The CDR3 contains 15 residues. Germline V CDR1 and CDR2: SQVTM, ANQGSEA. Written as DNA, the CDR3 is TGCAGCGTTGCGGGAACGTCTAGCTCCTACAATGAGCAGTTCTTC. Translation: CSVAGTSSSYNEQFF.

This clone showed up many times. This CDR3 reads CASSPVRVQETQYF. The CDR3 DNA reads TGTGCCAGCAGCCCCGTCAGGGTCCAAGAGACCCAGTACTTC. This chain connects TRBV6-5 to TRBJ2-5, with D tentatively TRBD1 (5 bases). Trimming left V 6 bases short and J 1 base short, with 12 bases between. The CDR3 is 14 amino acids. The germline V gene has CDR1 MNHEY and CDR2 SVGAGI.